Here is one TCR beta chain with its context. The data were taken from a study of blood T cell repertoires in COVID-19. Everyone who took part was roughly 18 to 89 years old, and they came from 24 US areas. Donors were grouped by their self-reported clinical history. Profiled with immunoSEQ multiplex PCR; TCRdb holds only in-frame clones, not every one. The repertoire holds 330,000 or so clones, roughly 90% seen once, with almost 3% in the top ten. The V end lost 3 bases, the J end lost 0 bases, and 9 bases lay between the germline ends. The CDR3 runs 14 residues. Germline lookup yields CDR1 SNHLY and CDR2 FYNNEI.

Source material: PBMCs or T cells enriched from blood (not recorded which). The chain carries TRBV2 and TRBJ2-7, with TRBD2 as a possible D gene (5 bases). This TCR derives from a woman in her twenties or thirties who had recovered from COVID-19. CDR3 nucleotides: TGTGCCAGCAGTGACGGGGTCAGCTCCTACGAGCAGTACTTC. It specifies CASSDGVSSYEQYF.